The 22 T cell receptor beta chains presented below share a single source sample, sequenced in a study of CD8+ T cells in alopecia areata. Extracted RNA was reverse transcribed, and the resulting cDNA served as sequencing template. The data were produced by immunoSEQ multiplex PCR, yet TCRdb's version contains in-frame clones alone and is incomplete. The table includes 110,000 or so clones, roughly 63% detected once. Treatment noted: oral pan-JAK inhibitor, 5-10 mg twice daily. Sequences were derived from CD8+ T cells sorted from blood, sampled at week 4, from a patient treated with tofacitinib. These receptors were obtained from a human donor with alopecia areata.

The V and J genes are TRBV30 and TRBJ1-1; no firm D call. V was cut by 3 bases and J by 1 base, with 9 bases left in between. The CDR3 has 13 amino acids. CDR1 GTSNPN and CDR2 SVGIG come from the germline V gene (reference sequence). CDR3: CAWSELRNTEAFF. CDR3 DNA: TGTGCCTGGAGCGAACTTAGGAACACTGAAGCTTTCTTT. The full variable domain, with the rest looked up from reference TRBV30 and TRBJ1-1, is SQTIHQWPATLVQPVGSPLSLECTVEGTSNPNLYWYRQAAGRGLQLLFYSVGIGQISSEVPQNLSASRPQDRQFILSSKKLLLSDSGFYLCAWSELRNTEAFFGQGTRLTVV.

The J gene is TRBJ2-5, the V gene TRBV7-2; TRBD2 agrees at 13 bases. V dropped 7 bases and J dropped 3; count of bases not matched to a gene: 8. This CDR3 region has 16 residues. Germline lookup yields CDR1 SGHTA and CDR2 FQGNSA. CDR3 in DNA: TGTGCCAGCAACACCGGGACTAGCGGGAAAAAAGAGACCCAGTACTTC. Its protein product is CASNTGTSGKKETQYF.

The genes are TRBV29-1 and TRBJ2-3; the match to TRBD2 covers 8 bases. The CDR3 is made up of 12 amino acids. V lost 5 bases to trimming and J lost 3 bases; unmatched junction nucleotides: 1. Germline V CDR1 and CDR2: SQVTM, ANQGSEA. As DNA, the CDR3 is TGCAGCGTTACGGGGGGGACAGATACGCAGTATTTT. Translation: CSVTGGTDTQYF.

The genes are TRBV13 and TRBJ2-3, with 7 bases fitting TRBD2. CDR3 length equals 15 residues. The V gene end was trimmed by 5 bases and the J gene end by 2 bases; junction bases not matched to a gene: 7. Germline values: CDR1 PRHDT, CDR2 FYEKMQ (reference sequence). The CDR3 DNA is TGTGCCAGCAGCCTACGGGGGGACTTCACAGATACGCAGTATTTT. This codes for CASSLRGDFTDTQYF.

The V call is TRBV7-9, the J call TRBJ2-4; the D is unclear. The CDR3 runs 14 residues. V shed 5 bases and J shed 0 bases, with 8 bases lying between them. Germline values: CDR1 SEHNR, CDR2 FQNEAQ (reference sequence). CDR3 nucleotides: TGTGCCAGCAGCGCAGTAGGAGCCAAAAACATTCAGTACTTC. Encoded protein: CASSAVGAKNIQYF.

The CDR3 nucleotides are TGTGCCAGCAGCTTAGCCGGACAGGAGCTCATCAATGAGCAGTTCTTC. It translates to CASSLAGQELINEQFF. The gene calls are TRBV7-6 and TRBJ2-1, with TRBD1 identical over 7 bases. Looked up from germline, CDR1 is SGHVS and CDR2 is FNYEAQ. The CDR3 covers 16 residues. V trimming: 0 bases; J trimming: 6 bases; junction bases outside the gene matches: 8. The whole variable domain, remainder taken from reference TRBV7-6 and TRBJ2-1, is GAGVSQSPRYKVTKRGQDVALRCDPISGHVSLYWYRQALGQGPEFLTYFNYEAQQDKSGLPNDRFSAERPEGSISTLTIQRTEQRDSAMYRCASSLAGQELINEQFFGPGTRLTVL.

There are a few counts of this clone. The chain joins TRBV6-5 to TRBJ2-1; D is unclear. Per the germline V gene, CDR1 is MNHEY and CDR2 is SVGAGI. The CDR3 has 16 residues. The V and J ends lost 0 bases and 0 bases respectively, with 9 bases between them. The CDR3: CASSYSHSSSYNEQFF. For the CDR3, the DNA is TGTGCCAGCAGTTACTCTCACAGTAGCTCCTACAATGAGCAGTTCTTC.

The V gene is TRBV2, the J gene TRBJ1-2; TRBD1 might be the D (5 bases). This CDR3 is built from 13 residues. Germline V gene lookup returns CDR1 SNHLY and CDR2 FYNNEI. V was pared by 1 base and J by 8 bases, with 11 bases between. The DNA for the CDR3 is TGTGCCAGCAGTGAAGTACAGGAGGGCGGCTACACCTTC. This translates into CASSEVQEGGYTF.

This chain uses TRBV5-4 with TRBJ1-2; 9 nucleotides line up with TRBD1. The CDR3 is made up of 16 amino acids. The germline gives CDR1 SGHNT, CDR2 YYREEE (reference sequence). The ends lost 0 bases at V and 4 bases at J; junction bases unmatched: 7. CDR3 in DNA: TGTGCCAGCAGCTTGGCGGGACAGGGTGGGTCCTATGGCTACACCTTC. It codes for CASSLAGQGGSYGYTF.

V is TRBV7-2 and J is TRBJ2-5, with 7 bases matching TRBD1. The length of the CDR3 is 14 residues. Germline V gives CDR1 SGHTA, CDR2 FQGNSA. The V segment lost 7 bases and the J segment 2 bases; nucleotides outside the gene matches: 7. The CDR3: CASIQDRWQETQYF. The DNA for the CDR3 is TGTGCCAGCATCCAGGACAGGTGGCAAGAGACCCAGTACTTC.

The chain joins TRBV30 to TRBJ2-7, with 8 bases matching TRBD1. J gave up 1 base and V 4 bases, and 6 bases lay outside the gene matches. CDR3 length equals 14 residues. The germline gives CDR1 GTSNPN, CDR2 SVGIG (reference sequence). The CDR3 reads CAWNMGQVSYEQYF. The CDR3 DNA reads TGTGCCTGGAATATGGGACAGGTATCCTACGAGCAGTACTTC.

The V and J genes are TRBV9 and TRBJ2-6; D is ambiguous. Per the germline V gene, CDR1 is SGDLS and CDR2 is YYNGEE. V was clipped by 4 bases and J by 0 bases, with 5 bases between them. This CDR3 spans 14 amino acids. The CDR3 bases are TGTGCCAGCAGCCCACCCTCTGGGGCCAACGTCCTGACTTTC. It translates to CASSPPSGANVLTF.

This clone was picked up a small number of times. The rearrangement joins TRBV30 to TRBJ2-1, with no clear D. Germline assignment: CDR1 GTSNPN and CDR2 SVGIG (reference sequence). The V gene lost 5 bases and the J gene lost 8 bases, with 1 base spanning the gap. This CDR3 spans 8 amino acids. The CDR3: CAWDEQFF. The DNA of the CDR3 is TGTGCCTGGGATGAGCAGTTCTTC.

V usage is TRBV12-5 and J usage is TRBJ2-1, with D maybe TRBD1 (6 bases). Germline V gene data show CDR1 as LGHNT and CDR2 as FRNRAP. The CDR3 spans 14 residues. Trimming pared 4 bases from V and 3 bases from J, leaving 10 bases between. The CDR3 DNA is TGTGCTAGTGGTTCGCCGGACAGCTACAATGAGCAGTTCTTC. Translated, it gives CASGSPDSYNEQFF.

The chain combines TRBV7-2 with TRBJ2-5, with 7 bases that match TRBD2. The CDR3 is 16 amino acids. CDR1 is SGHTA and CDR2 is FQGNSA in the germline V gene. V shed 3 bases, J shed 1 base, and the junction held 8 bases outside the gene matches. CDR3 in amino acids: CASSLDGGTTQETQYF. CDR3 DNA sequence: TGTGCCAGCAGCTTGGACGGGGGGACCACCCAAGAGACCCAGTACTTC.

The chain employs TRBV2 and TRBJ1-2, with unresolved D. Per the germline V gene, CDR1 is SNHLY and CDR2 is FYNNEI. This CDR3 contains 12 residues. V was cut by 6 bases and J by 8 bases, with 13 bases left in between. The CDR3 DNA reads TGTGCCAGCAGGCCCCGGAGAGGGGGCTACACCTTC. Translation: CASRPRRGGYTF. Full variable domain (remainder filled in from reference TRBV2 and TRBJ1-2): EPEVTQTPSHQVTQMGQEVILRCVPISNHLYFYWYRQILGQKVEFLVSFYNNEISEKSEIFDDQFSVERPDGSNFTLKIRSTKLEDSAMYFCASRPRRGGYTFGSGTRLTVV.

The chain couples TRBV4-1 to TRBJ2-3; 8 bases are a match to TRBD1. The V and J ends lost 3 bases and 4 bases, in that order; junction bases with no gene match: 9. The CDR3 sequence is 16 residues long. Germline V gene sequence: CDR1 MGHRA, CDR2 YSYEKL. The CDR3 region is CASSQGDRFLADTQYF. CDR3 coding DNA: TGCGCCAGCAGCCAGGGGGACAGGTTTTTAGCAGATACGCAGTATTTT.

About this clone itself: The sample has other DNA sequences that encode this CDR3 too. CDR3 loop: CAWSVGTSYEQYF. In nucleotides, the CDR3 is TGTGCCTGGAGTGTAGGCACATCCTACGAGCAGTACTTC. The V gene is TRBV30, the J gene TRBJ2-7; D is uncertain. Looked up from germline, CDR1 is GTSNPN and CDR2 is SVGIG (reference sequence). The CDR3 covers 13 residues. The V end lost 0 bases, the J end lost 1 base, and 7 bases lay between the germline ends.

The chain is built from TRBV29-1 and TRBJ2-3, with a possible D match to TRBD1 (6 bases). Germline V CDR1 and CDR2: SQVTM, ANQGSEA. V was clipped by 8 bases and J by 0 bases, with 15 bases between them. The CDR3 is made up of 14 amino acids. As DNA, the CDR3 is TGCAGCTTCCTAGGGGGTAGAAGCACAGATACGCAGTATTTT. Protein sequence: CSFLGGRSTDTQYF.

The chain has TRBV5-6 and TRBJ2-5; weak D call: TRBD1 (5 bases). CDR3 length equals 13 residues. Germline V gives CDR1 SGHDT, CDR2 YYEEEE. V gave up 4 bases and J gave up 3 bases, with 10 bases separating them. The CDR3 DNA reads as TGTGCCAGCAGCAAGGACATCGAAGAGACCCAGTACTTC. Translated: CASSKDIEETQYF.

The rearrangement links TRBV29-1 to TRBJ2-7, with TRBD1 as a possible D gene (6 bases). Germline CDR1 and CDR2: SQVTM and ANQGSEA. The ends were cut back, 4 bases at V and 2 bases at J, with 12 bases in the middle. This CDR3 is 13 amino acids long. The CDR3 nucleotides are TGCAGCGTTGGGGGGCGCCATCCCTACGAGCAGTACTTC. Translation: CSVGGRHPYEQYF.

This clone was detected a few times. The rearrangement joins TRBV29-1 to TRBJ1-1; perhaps TRBD1 as D (6 bases). V lost 1 base and J 6 bases, leaving 9 bases between the germline ends. Germline loops: CDR1 SQVTM, CDR2 ANQGSEA. The CDR3 loop spans 12 amino acids. The CDR3 DNA reads as TGCAGCGTTGAAGGACAGGAGGCTGAAGCTTTCTTT. Its translation: CSVEGQEAEAFF.